This T cell receptor (beta chain) was recorded in a study of CD8 T cells in ankylosing spondylitis. Study-level findings and limits: Characteristic, it appeared, of ankylosing spondylitis blood was a TCR beta motif of eight or nine highly homologous variants. Within peripheral blood, clones linked to disease were CD8+ and relatively rare.

This CDR3 has 13 amino acids. Trimming pared 8 bases from V and 6 bases from J, leaving 17 bases between. Germline-derived CDR1 and CDR2 are MNHNS and SASEGT. MiXCR, run by TCRdb on the 5' RACE reads, gives a single entry per CDR3 protein. The repertoire includes 180,000 or so distinct CDR3 sequences, under 14% of them detected once, and 25% to 35% sits in the top ten. This clonotype was recorded at least ten times. No antigen is known for it. The sequencing sample was made of blood, either unsorted or a sorted T cell fraction (not recorded which). The chain uses TRBV6-1 and TRBJ2-7; no clear D. The receptor was derived from a male donor with ankylosing spondylitis or in good health (not recorded which). CDR3 region: CASRPPHMGEQYF. The CDR3 DNA is TGTGCCAGCCGACCACCTCACATGGGCGAGCAGTACTTC.